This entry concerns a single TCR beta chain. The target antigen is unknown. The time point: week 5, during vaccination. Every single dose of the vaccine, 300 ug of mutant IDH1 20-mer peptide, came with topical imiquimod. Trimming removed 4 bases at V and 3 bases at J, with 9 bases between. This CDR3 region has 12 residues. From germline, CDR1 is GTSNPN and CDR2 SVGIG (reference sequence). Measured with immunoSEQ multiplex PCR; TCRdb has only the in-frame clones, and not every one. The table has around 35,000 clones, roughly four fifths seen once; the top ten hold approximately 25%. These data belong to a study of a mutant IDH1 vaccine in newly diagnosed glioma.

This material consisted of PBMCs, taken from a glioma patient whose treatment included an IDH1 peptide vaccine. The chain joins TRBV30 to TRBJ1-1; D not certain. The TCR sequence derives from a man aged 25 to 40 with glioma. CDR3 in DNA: TGTGCCTGGATGTTGCCAGACACTGAAGCTTTCTTT. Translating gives CAWMLPDTEAFF.